These 8 T cell receptor beta chains share one sample of origin, sequenced in a study of blood T cell repertoires in COVID-19. The table came from immunoSEQ multiplex PCR; TCRdb's copy has only in-frame clones and leaves some out. The data show 150,000 to 180,000 clones, about 90% seen once. The sequenced sample consisted of peripheral blood. Source of these receptors: a man aged 45-65 years with acute or convalescent COVID-19.

The chain combines TRBV5-1 with TRBJ1-5; 9 nucleotides line up with TRBD1. In germline, CDR1 is SGHRS, CDR2 YFSETQ. V shed 4 bases, J shed 7 bases, and the junction held 9 bases outside the gene matches. This CDR3 region has 15 residues. The CDR3 nucleotides are TGCGCCAGCAGCAGGACAGGGGAGGGTAGCCAGCCCCAGCATTTT. Translation gives CASSRTGEGSQPQHF.

The rearrangement uses TRBV2 and TRBJ2-7; unclear D gene. Germline CDR1 and CDR2: SNHLY and FYNNEI. This CDR3 has 13 residues. Trimming pared 3 bases from V and 0 bases from J, leaving 6 bases between. The CDR3 loop is CASSEGISYEQYF. For the CDR3, the DNA is TGTGCCAGCAGTGAGGGCATCTCCTACGAGCAGTACTTC.

The chain recombines TRBV19 with TRBJ1-5; 10 bases agree with TRBD1. CDR1 and CDR2 from the germline V gene are LNHDA and SQIVND (reference sequence). V shed 6 bases, J shed 2 bases, and the junction held 13 bases outside the gene matches. The CDR3 runs to 18 residues. The CDR3 DNA reads TGTGCCAGTAGGTTGGGGACAGGGGATTCTTTGGGCAATCAGCCCCAGCATTTT. Its protein product is CASRLGTGDSLGNQPQHF.

The chain combines TRBV27 with TRBJ2-7; 11 nucleotides match TRBD2. CDR1 is MNHEY and CDR2 is SMNVEV in the germline V gene (reference sequence). There are 16 residues in the CDR3. V lost 3 bases, J lost 2 bases, and 6 bases stayed unmatched. This chain's CDR3 is CASSFTGTSGTYEQYF. CDR3 in DNA: TGTGCCAGCAGTTTCACCGGGACTAGCGGCACCTACGAGCAGTACTTC.

The J gene is TRBJ1-1, the V gene TRBV11-2; no firm D call. The CDR3 runs 13 residues. V lost 0 bases, J lost 2 bases, and 4 bases lay in between. Germline CDR1 and CDR2: SGHAT and FQNNGV. The chain's CDR3 is CASSLDINTEAFF. CDR3 coding DNA: TGTGCCAGCAGCTTAGACATTAACACTGAAGCTTTCTTT.

The V gene is TRBV28, the J gene TRBJ2-1; 9 bases line up with TRBD2. The junction had 8 bases not matched to a gene; V was cut back by 4 bases and J by 4 bases. Germline CDR1 reads MDHEN; CDR2 reads SYDVKM. The CDR3 contains 16 residues. CDR3 residues: CASSWQGAGGYNEQFF. Written as DNA, the CDR3 is TGTGCCAGCAGTTGGCAGGGAGCGGGAGGTTACAATGAGCAGTTCTTC.

The chain combines TRBV27 with TRBJ1-1; D is possibly TRBD1 (5 bases). The CDR3 is made up of 13 amino acids. Germline CDR1 is MNHEY and CDR2 is SMNVEV (reference sequence). V lost 5 bases, J lost 1 base, and 8 bases lay in between. The DNA for the CDR3 is TGTGCCAGCAGTCTACAGGAGAACACTGAAGCTTTCTTT. Protein sequence: CASSLQENTEAFF.

This rearrangement joins TRBV27 to TRBJ2-7; 9 bases map to TRBD1. V was clipped by 0 bases and J by 4 bases; unmatched bases: 1. The CDR3 is 14 residues long. Germline CDR1 MNHEY, CDR2 SMNVEV (reference sequence). Here the CDR3 DNA reads TGTGCCAGCAGTTTATCGGACAGGGGATACGAGCAGTACTTC. Translation gives CASSLSDRGYEQYF.